These 20 T cell receptor beta chains came from one sample sequenced in a study of siplizumab effects on memory and regulatory T cells. Some clones are missing from TCRdb's copy, which holds only in-frame ones; the method was immunoSEQ multiplex PCR. The profile covers roughly 62,000 clones, with over 85% appearing a single time and 30% to 40% taken by the ten largest. Sequencing was carried out using CD8+ T cells sorted from blood. These receptors were obtained from a human donor in good health.

The chain combines TRBV19 with TRBJ2-2, with TRBD2 matching 12 bases. The junction had 4 bases not matched to a gene; V was cut back by 3 bases and J by 2 bases. This CDR3 contains 17 residues. The germline CDR1 and CDR2 sequences are LNHDA and SQIVND (reference sequence). For the CDR3, the DNA is TGTGCCAGTAGTATGGCTAGCGGGAGGGTAAACACCGGGGAGCTGTTTTTT. It specifies CASSMASGRVNTGELFF.

The rearrangement joins TRBV7-9 to TRBJ1-1, with no clear D. V lost 5 bases and J lost 4, with 11 bases in between. Per germline, CDR1 SEHNR and CDR2 FQNEAQ (reference sequence). This CDR3 spans 13 amino acids. The CDR3 region is CASSDGPFTEAFF. The CDR3 DNA reads TGTGCCAGCAGCGACGGACCGTTCACTGAAGCTTTCTTT.

The rearrangement uses TRBV28 and TRBJ1-1; TRBD1 matches at 8 bases. Looked up from germline, CDR1 is MDHEN and CDR2 is SYDVKM. The J segment lost 4 bases and the V segment lost 10 bases, leaving 11 bases of the junction unmatched. The CDR3 has 14 residues. As DNA, the CDR3 is TGTGCCACCTCGACGGGGCAGGGGGCCACTGAAGCTTTCTTT. This translates into CATSTGQGATEAFF.

V gene TRBV9 combines with J gene TRBJ2-5, with 8 bases fitting TRBD2. J was trimmed by 0 bases and V by 0 bases; bases with no gene match: 7. CDR1 is SGDLS, CDR2 YYNGEE, per germline. The CDR3 totals 17 residues. The CDR3 loop is CASSVGSGRPYQETQYF. CDR3 coding DNA: TGTGCCAGCAGCGTAGGCAGCGGGAGACCCTACCAAGAGACCCAGTACTTC.

This clone showed up just once. J is TRBJ2-5 and V is TRBV4-3, with unresolved D. The end of the DNA is better explained by TRBJ2-7, so the J call may be wrong. Germline-derived CDR1 and CDR2 are LGHNA and YSLEER. The CDR3 length is 14 residues. Here the CDR3 reads CASSQGMSVHEQYF. The DNA for the CDR3 is TGCGCCAGCAGCCAAGGTATGAGCGTGCACGAGCAGTACTTC.

V and J are TRBV7-3 and TRBJ1-1; no clear D gene. The CDR3 runs to 13 residues. From germline, CDR1 is SGHTA and CDR2 FQGTGA. Trimming removed 0 bases at V and 5 bases at J, with 7 bases between. The CDR3 loop is CASSLTTGTEAFF. The CDR3 nucleotides are TGTGCCAGCAGCTTAACGACCGGGACTGAAGCTTTCTTT.

This clone came up once. CDR3 loop: CASSAENKDTQYF. The CDR3 DNA sequence: TGTGCCAGCAGCGCGGAAAACAAGGATACGCAGTATTTT. V and J are TRBV13 and TRBJ2-3; D is undetermined. This CDR3 spans 13 amino acids. Trimming took 5 bases from V and 6 from J, leaving 12 bases between them. The germline V gene encodes CDR1 PRHDT and CDR2 FYEKMQ (reference sequence).

The rearrangement links TRBV5-4 to TRBJ2-7; 9 bases are shared with TRBD1. The CDR3 runs to 14 residues. The ends lost 7 bases at V and 0 bases at J; junction bases unmatched: 5. The germline gives CDR1 SGHNT, CDR2 YYREEE (reference sequence). DNA of the CDR3: TGTGCCAGCGGATACAGGGGGCTCTCCTACGAGCAGTACTTC. Its translation: CASGYRGLSYEQYF.

CDR3 loop: CASSLASERTYNEQFF. CDR3 DNA: TGTGCCAGCAGCTTGGCTAGCGAAAGAACCTACAATGAGCAGTTCTTC. V gene TRBV11-3 combines with J gene TRBJ2-1; possibly TRBD2 for D (6 bases). Trimming stripped 3 bases from V and 2 bases from J, with 14 bases between. The V gene's germline CDR1 is SGHNT and CDR2 YENEEA. The length of the CDR3 is 16 residues.

The V and J genes are TRBV9 and TRBJ1-1, with D perhaps TRBD1 (5 bases). V shed 4 bases and J shed 5 bases, with 12 bases lying between them. Germline CDR1 is SGDLS and CDR2 is YYNGEE. The CDR3 covers 13 residues. CDR3 sequence reads: CASSSSGGTEAFF. Written as DNA, the CDR3 is TGTGCCAGCAGCAGTAGCGGGGGAACTGAAGCTTTCTTT.

This CDR3 is CASRPLSGGYNEQFF. DNA for the CDR3: TGTGCCAGCAGGCCGCTTAGCGGGGGTTACAATGAGCAGTTCTTC. The chain employs TRBV6-5 and TRBJ2-1; 9 bases are a match to TRBD2. V lost 6 bases to trimming and J lost 4 bases; unmatched junction nucleotides: 7. There are 15 residues in the CDR3. Germline V gene sequence: CDR1 MNHEY, CDR2 SVGAGI.

The gene calls are TRBV9 and TRBJ2-3, with D unclear. The CDR3 contains 17 residues. The V and J ends lost 4 bases and 4 bases respectively, with 22 bases between them. CDR1 is SGDLS and CDR2 is YYNGEE in the germline V gene. The CDR3, as DNA: TGTGCCAGCAGCTCCGATTCAGTATGGAGTGTATCAGATACGCAGTATTTT. It yields the protein CASSSDSVWSVSDTQYF.

The genes are TRBV6-1 and TRBJ1-5; no clear D gene. The V end was cut by 0 bases, the J end by 7 bases, with 13 bases between. The length of the CDR3 is 15 residues. Germline CDR1 is MNHNS and CDR2 is SASEGT. DNA for the CDR3: TGTGCCAGCAGTGAAGCGTCCTTAGGTGGGCAGCCCCAGCATTTT. Residues: CASSEASLGGQPQHF.

The V call is TRBV6-5, the J call TRBJ1-1; no clear D gene. Trimming cost V 0 bases and J 6 bases, with 11 bases left between them. The CDR3 is 14 residues long. Germline values: CDR1 MNHEY, CDR2 SVGAGI. The CDR3, as DNA: TGTGCCAGCAGTTACTCGCGGGATAGGGCTGAAGCTTTCTTT. It translates to CASSYSRDRAEAFF.

This clone was detected only a few times. The chain couples TRBV4-1 to TRBJ1-2, with a tentative D call TRBD1 (6 bases). The V gene lost 4 bases and the J gene lost 7 bases, with 19 bases spanning the gap. The CDR3 loop spans 15 amino acids. Germline CDR1 MGHRA, CDR2 YSYEKL. The CDR3 region has the DNA TGCGCCAGCAGCCTGCTGATGGACAGTCCCGGTGGCTACACCTTC. Residues: CASSLLMDSPGGYTF.

The chain couples TRBV25-1 to TRBJ2-3; either TRBD1 or TRBD2 may fit D (6 bases each). Germline V gene lookup returns CDR1 MGHDK and CDR2 SYGVNS. The CDR3 runs to 16 residues. V was pared by 4 bases and J by 9 bases, with 23 bases between. The CDR3 DNA is TGTGCCAGCAGTGGGAGGGGGTGGAGGAGGGGAGAAACGCAGTATTTT. Protein: CASSGRGWRRGETQYF. The full variable domain, completed using reference TRBV25-1 and TRBJ2-3, is EADIYQTPRYLVIGTGKKITLECSQTMGHDKMYWYQQDPGMELHLIHYSYGVNSTEKGDLSSESTVSRIRTEHFPLTLESARPSHTSQYLCASSGRGWRRGETQYFGPGTRLTVL.

This clone occurred a few times. The J gene is TRBJ1-4, the V gene TRBV2; TRBD1 matches 10 bases. With 11 bases clipped from V and 7 bases from J, the junction kept 1 base outside the gene matches. The CDR3 contains 11 residues. Germline V lookup: CDR1 SNHLY, CDR2 FYNNEI. The CDR3 spells CAGQGVEKLFF. CDR3 coding DNA: TGTGCCGGACAGGGGGTTGAAAAACTGTTTTTT.

The V gene is TRBV4-3, the J gene TRBJ2-5, with TRBD1 as a possible D gene (7 bases). The V gene's germline CDR1 is LGHNA and CDR2 YSLEER. Trimming stripped 0 bases from V and 7 bases from J, with 18 bases between. There are 16 residues in the CDR3. The CDR3 sequence: CASSQDLGGGEGTQYF. In nucleotides, the CDR3 is TGCGCCAGCAGCCAAGATCTCGGAGGGGGCGAAGGGACCCAGTACTTC.

The sample holds one count of this clone. This chain joins TRBV5-4 and TRBJ2-5; D is uncertain. This CDR3 has 13 amino acids. With 0 bases removed from V and 4 bases from J, the gap between germline ends came to 7 bases. In germline, CDR1 is SGHNT, CDR2 YYREEE (reference sequence). CDR3 sequence: CASSLGRLETQYF. Written as DNA, the CDR3 is TGTGCCAGCAGCTTGGGCCGATTAGAGACCCAGTACTTC.

The V call is TRBV27, the J call TRBJ2-7, with D uncertain. Germline lookup yields CDR1 MNHEY and CDR2 SMNVEV (reference sequence). There are 16 residues in the CDR3. V lost 5 bases and J 0 bases, leaving 17 bases between the germline ends. The chain's CDR3 is CASSPLDVGHSYEQYF. The CDR3, as DNA: TGTGCCAGCAGTCCTCTCGATGTGGGCCACTCCTACGAGCAGTACTTC.